In this sample, the clone carrying this T cell receptor beta chain turned up a few times. The sample originates from a study of blood T cell repertoires in COVID-19. Germline V gives CDR1 MGHDK, CDR2 SYGVNS. This CDR3 has 14 amino acids. J lost 5 bases, V lost 4 bases, and 2 bases had no gene match. Data came from immunoSEQ multiplex PCR; TCRdb stores just in-frame clones and leaves some out. This table has about 300,000 clones, under 90% appearing once. Clinical history reported by participants formed the basis on which cohorts were assigned. The J gene is TRBJ1-6, the V gene TRBV25-1, with 7 bases that match TRBD1. The source material was PBMCs or T cells enriched from blood (not recorded which). This TCR was sampled from a man between 60 and 75 years old who had recovered from COVID-19. This CDR3 reads CASSGDSHNSPLHF. The CDR3 bases are TGTGCCAGCAGTGGGGACAGTCATAATTCACCCCTCCACTTT.